One TCR beta chain is described in this entry. The data stem from a study of blood T cell repertoires in COVID-19. Data came from immunoSEQ multiplex PCR; TCRdb stores just in-frame clones and leaves some out. The table lists some 250,000 clones, approximately 83% of them singletons. The germline V gene encodes CDR1 PRHDT and CDR2 FYEKMQ (reference sequence). Between the trimmed V and J ends, which lost 1 base and 7 bases, there was a span of 14 bases. The CDR3 has 16 residues. The sequenced sample was PBMCs or T cells enriched from blood (not recorded which). This chain uses TRBV13 with TRBJ1-6, with D hard to call. The origin of this receptor is a woman in her thirties or forties with acute COVID-19. CDR3 in DNA: TGTGCCAGCAGCTTAGACGGGAACAGAAGAAATTCACCCCTCCACTTT. Protein product: CASSLDGNRRNSPLHF. The variable domain in full, with the rest retrieved from reference TRBV13 and TRBJ1-6, is AAGVIQSPRHLIKEKRETATLKCYPIPRHDTVYWYQQGPGQDPQFLISFYEKMQSDKGSIPDRFSAQQFSDYHSELNMSSLELGDSALYFCASSLDGNRRNSPLHFGNGTRLTVT.